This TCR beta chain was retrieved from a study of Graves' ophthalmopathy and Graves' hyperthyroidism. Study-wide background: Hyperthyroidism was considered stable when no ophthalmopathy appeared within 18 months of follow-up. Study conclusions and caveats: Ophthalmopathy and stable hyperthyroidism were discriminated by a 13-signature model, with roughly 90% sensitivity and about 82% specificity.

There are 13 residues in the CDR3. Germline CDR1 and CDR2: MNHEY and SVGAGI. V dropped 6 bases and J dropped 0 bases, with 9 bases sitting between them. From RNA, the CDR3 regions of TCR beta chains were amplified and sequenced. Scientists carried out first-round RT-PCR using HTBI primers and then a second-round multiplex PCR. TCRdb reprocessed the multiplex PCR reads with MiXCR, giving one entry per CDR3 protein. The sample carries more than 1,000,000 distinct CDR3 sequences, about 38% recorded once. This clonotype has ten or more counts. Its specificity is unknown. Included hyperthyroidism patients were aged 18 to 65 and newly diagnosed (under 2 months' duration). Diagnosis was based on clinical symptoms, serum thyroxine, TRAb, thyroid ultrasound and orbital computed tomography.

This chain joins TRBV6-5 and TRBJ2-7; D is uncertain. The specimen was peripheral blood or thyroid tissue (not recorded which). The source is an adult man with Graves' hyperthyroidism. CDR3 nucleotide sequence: TGTGCCAGCAGGGAAGACAACTCCTACGAGCAGTACTTC. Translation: CASREDNSYEQYF.